Each of the 18 T cell receptor beta chains below was sequenced from the same sample in a study of T cell changes during pregnancy in multiple sclerosis. Here immunoSEQ multiplex PCR was the method, and the copy in TCRdb shows in-frame clones only, minus some. Here the sample spans over 40,000 clones, roughly 90% being singletons. The starting material was CD4+ T cells from peripheral blood mononuclear cells, obtained in the second trimester of pregnancy. The receptors were sampled from a female donor with multiple sclerosis, enrolled in a pregnancy study.

This clone was seen a handful of times. The rearrangement links TRBV28 to TRBJ2-1; possible D gene TRBD2, 6 bases. Between the trimmed V and J ends, which lost 8 bases and 4 bases, there was a span of 21 bases. This CDR3 comprises 16 residues. CDR1 is MDHEN, CDR2 SYDVKM, per germline. CDR3 sequence: CASPPKGGIGYNEQFF. The CDR3 DNA is TGTGCCAGCCCCCCCAAAGGAGGGATAGGATACAATGAGCAGTTCTTC.

This chain uses TRBV25-1 with TRBJ2-1, with a weak D call TRBD1 (6 bases). V was cut by 1 base and J by 9 bases, with 16 bases left in between. This CDR3 comprises 15 residues. CDR1 and CDR2 (germline): MGHDK, SYGVNS. DNA for the CDR3: TGTGCCAGCAGTGAATTCACAGGGCCCCAGGGTGAGCAGTTCTTC. Protein product: CASSEFTGPQGEQFF.

The table lists this clone with a count of one. The V gene is TRBV4-1, the J gene TRBJ2-7; TRBD2 matches 9 bases. Per the germline V gene, CDR1 is MGHRA and CDR2 is YSYEKL. V trimming: 1 base; J trimming: 2 bases; junction bases outside the gene matches: 6. The CDR3 has 16 amino acids. The CDR3 loop is CASSQVGSGSPYEQYF. The DNA of the CDR3 is TGCGCCAGCAGCCAAGTGGGTAGCGGGAGCCCCTACGAGCAGTACTTC.

This clone was observed a handful of times. This rearrangement joins TRBV9 to TRBJ1-1, with D uncertain. The V end lost 0 bases, the J end lost 3 bases, and 9 bases lay between the germline ends. The V gene's germline CDR1 is SGDLS and CDR2 YYNGEE. The CDR3 covers 14 residues. The CDR3, as DNA: TGTGCCAGCAGCGTAGCTACAGTCTACACTGAAGCTTTCTTT. Translation: CASSVATVYTEAFF.

V is TRBV2 and J is TRBJ2-7; maybe TRBD1 (6 bases). This CDR3 region has 13 residues. V was shortened by 11 bases and J by 4 bases, with 18 bases between the two germline ends. Germline V gives CDR1 SNHLY, CDR2 FYNNEI. The CDR3 bases are TGTGCCTCCTGGGACACCGCCGGGTACGAGCAGTACTTC. It encodes CASWDTAGYEQYF. Together with reference TRBV2 and TRBJ2-7, the CDR3 gives the full variable domain: EPEVTQTPSHQVTQMGQEVILRCVPISNHLYFYWYRQILGQKVEFLVSFYNNEISEKSEIFDDQFSVERPDGSNFTLKIRSTKLEDSAMYFCASWDTAGYEQYFGPGTRLTVT.

The chain carries TRBV29-1 and TRBJ2-3, with 10 bases lining up with TRBD2. The CDR3 totals 13 residues. Germline loops: CDR1 SQVTM, CDR2 ANQGSEA. With 7 bases clipped from V and 5 bases from J, the junction kept 6 bases outside the gene matches. CDR3 sequence: CSARAGGGDTQYF. The CDR3 DNA sequence: TGCAGCGCGCGAGCGGGAGGGGGAGATACGCAGTATTTT.

The genes are TRBV19 and TRBJ2-5, with 9 bases matching TRBD1. CDR3 size: 16 residues. Germline CDR1 is LNHDA and CDR2 is SQIVND (reference sequence). J lost 5 bases, V lost 3 bases, and 10 bases had no gene match. The CDR3 is CASSIQERDRVETQYF. CDR3 nucleotide sequence: TGTGCCAGTAGTATTCAAGAACGGGACAGGGTTGAGACCCAGTACTTC. The whole variable domain, filled in from reference TRBV19 and TRBJ2-5, reads DGGITQSPKYLFRKEGQNVTLSCEQNLNHDAMYWYRQDPGQGLRLIYYSQIVNDFQKGDIAEGYSVSREKKESFPLTVTSAQKNPTAFYLCASSIQERDRVETQYFGPGTRLLVL.

This sequence joins TRBV6-4 and TRBJ2-1; 8 nucleotides agree with TRBD2. Germline V CDR1 and CDR2: MRHNA, SNTAGT. CDR3 length: 15 residues. J gave up 5 bases and V 5 bases, and 8 bases lay outside the gene matches. CDR3 region: CASSLAGKRDNEQFF. CDR3 nucleotides: TGTGCCAGCAGTTTAGCGGGAAAACGGGACAATGAGCAGTTCTTC.

The chain carries TRBV9 and TRBJ1-2; D perhaps matches TRBD1 (6 bases). The CDR3 has 15 residues. V lost 0 bases and J lost 4, with 13 bases in between. The germline V gene encodes CDR1 SGDLS and CDR2 YYNGEE. In DNA, the CDR3 is TGTGCCAGCAGCGTAGCCGGACAGCTGGGCTATGGCTACACCTTC. Translating it yields CASSVAGQLGYGYTF.

The sample holds one count of this clone. The chain carries TRBV11-2 and TRBJ1-4, with 11 bases lining up with TRBD1. V was clipped by 0 bases and J by 15 bases; unmatched bases: 3. Germline CDR1 SGHAT, CDR2 FQNNGV. The CDR3 consists of 13 residues. As DNA, the CDR3 is TGTGCCAGCAGCTTAGACGGACAGGGGGCTTTGTTTTTT. Encoded protein: CASSLDGQGALFF.

The V call is TRBV15, the J call TRBJ1-5, with 7 bases matching TRBD1. In germline, CDR1 is LNHNV, CDR2 YYDKDF (reference sequence). The CDR3 is made up of 14 amino acids. The V and J ends lost 3 bases and 7 bases, in that order; junction bases with no gene match: 6. CDR3 in DNA: TGTGCCACCAGCAGCCAGACAGGGACCCAGCCCCAGCATTTT. Translating gives CATSSQTGTQPQHF.

This clone was counted a single time. The rearrangement links TRBV19 to TRBJ2-3, with 12 bases lining up with TRBD2. The CDR3 sequence is 15 residues long. The V and J ends lost 4 bases and 5 bases, in that order; junction bases with no gene match: 4. Per germline, CDR1 LNHDA and CDR2 SQIVND (reference sequence). CDR3 region: CASSRLAGERDTQYF. The CDR3 DNA sequence: TGTGCCAGTAGTAGACTAGCGGGAGAACGAGATACGCAGTATTTT.

The chain employs TRBV10-3 and TRBJ1-3; a weak D match, TRBD1 (6 bases). There are 15 residues in the CDR3. V was cut by 4 bases and J by 0 bases, with 10 bases left in between. Germline values: CDR1 ENHRY, CDR2 SYGVKD. CDR3 bases: TGTGCCATCAGTGTGAGGGACAACTCTGGAAACACCATATATTTT. It yields the protein CAISVRDNSGNTIYF.

The chain couples TRBV15 to TRBJ1-5; TRBD1 matches at 8 bases. The CDR3 totals 17 residues. The germline CDR1 and CDR2 sequences are LNHNV and YYDKDF (reference sequence). With V trimmed by 9 bases and J by 2 bases, 15 bases remained unmatched. The CDR3 protein is CATSAGGGIVGNQPQHF. The CDR3 nucleotides read TGTGCCACGAGTGCAGGGGGCGGTATAGTCGGCAATCAGCCCCAGCATTTT.

CDR3 coding DNA: TGCGCCAGCAGCACGGGACAGATCTATGGCTACACCTTC. It specifies CASSTGQIYGYTF. The genes are TRBV5-1 and TRBJ1-2; 7 bases align to TRBD1. The CDR3 runs to 13 residues. Germline V CDR1 and CDR2: SGHRS, YFSETQ. The junction had 4 bases not matched to a gene; V was cut back by 4 bases and J by 4 bases.

This chain connects TRBV5-6 to TRBJ2-3, with D possibly matching TRBD2 (6 bases). The ends were cut back, 4 bases at V and 8 bases at J, with 14 bases in the middle. Germline lookup yields CDR1 SGHDT and CDR2 YYEEEE. The CDR3 totals 13 residues. The CDR3 coding sequence is TGTGCCAGCAGCCCCGCCACTAGCATTACGCAGTATTTT. This translates into CASSPATSITQYF. Using reference TRBV5-6 and TRBJ2-3 for the parts outside the CDR3, the full variable domain is DAGVTQSPTHLIKTRGQQVTLRCSPKSGHDTVSWYQQALGQGPQFIFQYYEEEERQRGNFPDRFSGHQFPNYSSELNVNALLLGDSALYLCASSPATSITQYFGPGTRLTVL.

The rearrangement links TRBV7-9 to TRBJ2-3; 12 bases agree with TRBD2. The J segment lost 4 bases and the V segment lost 4 bases, leaving 6 bases of the junction unmatched. Germline CDR1 reads SEHNR; CDR2 reads FQNEAQ (reference sequence). The length of the CDR3 is 16 residues. As DNA, the CDR3 is TGTGCCAGCAGCTCCCGACTAGCGGGAGCCCCAGATACGCAGTATTTT. Its protein is CASSSRLAGAPDTQYF.

This clone is medium-sized (0.01 to 0.1%). The J gene is TRBJ2-7, the V gene TRBV15; 9 bases are a match to TRBD1. After removal of 4 bases from V and 2 bases from J, the junction contained 6 bases not matched to a gene. This CDR3 comprises 15 residues. Germline V gene data show CDR1 as LNHNV and CDR2 as YYDKDF (reference sequence). The CDR3 nucleotides read TGTGCCACCAGCAACCTACAGGGGGCAGCCTACGAGCAGTACTTC. Protein: CATSNLQGAAYEQYF.